The 7 T cell receptor beta chains presented below share a single source sample, sequenced in a study of T cell responses to AZD1222 COVID-19 vaccine (dated by TCRdb to the early 2020s). According to the study, the label for this sample's time point signals: baseline before first vaccination. Libraries were made using the immunoSEQ multiplex PCR assay. TCRdb limited this immuneACCESS table to in-frame rearrangements with V and J called. A share of clones is missing; checked studies link under half to unresolved V genes, and the rest is unexplained. The sample table holds more than 85,000 clones, of which approximately 87% were seen once. Of the sample, 2.5% to 4% is held by the ten largest clones. The sample here was peripheral blood, taken on day 0 of AZD1222 vaccination. These receptor sequences come from an adult in good health.

The chain uses TRBV5-1 and TRBJ1-3, with 10 bases fitting TRBD1. Unmatched junction bases numbered 4, after V lost 2 bases and J lost 5 bases. This CDR3 has 15 amino acids. Germline V lookup: CDR1 SGHRS, CDR2 YFSETQ. The CDR3 sequence: CASSFGQGDRNTIYF. The CDR3 DNA sequence: TGCGCCAGCAGCTTTGGACAGGGGGATAGAAACACCATATATTTT.

The chain has TRBV7-2 and TRBJ1-1, with D perhaps TRBD1 (5 bases). V was clipped by 1 base and J by 8 bases, with 5 bases between them. Germline assignment: CDR1 SGHTA and CDR2 FQGNSA. This CDR3 has 11 amino acids. CDR3 amino acids: CASSLDREAFF. CDR3 coding DNA: TGTGCCAGCAGCTTAGACAGGGAAGCTTTCTTT.

This chain connects TRBV6-5 to TRBJ1-2, with D maybe TRBD1 (6 bases). The ends were cut back, 6 bases at V and 1 base at J, with 12 bases in the middle. CDR3 length: 14 residues. Germline CDR1 MNHEY, CDR2 SVGAGI. The CDR3 region has the DNA TGTGCCAGCAGACTTGACAGGAGTAACTATGGCTACACCTTC. Translating gives CASRLDRSNYGYTF.

V and J are TRBV28 and TRBJ2-2; 8 bases align to TRBD2. The trim removed 3 bases at V and 4 bases at J, leaving 7 bases unmatched. This CDR3 spans 16 amino acids. Germline assignment: CDR1 MDHEN and CDR2 SYDVKM. The CDR3 DNA is TGTGCCAGCAGTTTGTGGAGCGGGGGATCCACCGGGGAGCTGTTTTTT. Protein product: CASSLWSGGSTGELFF.

This chain joins TRBV19 and TRBJ1-5; D is perhaps TRBD1 (5 bases). The CDR3 loop spans 15 amino acids. Germline CDR1 is LNHDA and CDR2 is SQIVND (reference sequence). V lost 2 bases, J lost 9 bases, and 17 bases lay in between. The CDR3 DNA is TGTGCCAGTAGTATACGAGCAGGGCGGGAAATGCCCCAGCATTTT. Amino acids: CASSIRAGREMPQHF.

The chain links TRBV27 to TRBJ2-7; D might be TRBD1 (6 bases). CDR3 length: 13 residues. The V end lost 11 bases, the J end lost 3 bases, and 17 bases lay between the germline ends. The germline V gene has CDR1 MNHEY and CDR2 SMNVEV (reference sequence). The CDR3 DNA reads TGTGCCGCCCATTCTAGGGGGAACTACGAGCAGTACTTC. Translating gives CAAHSRGNYEQYF.

In its sample, this clone was seen a few times. This chain joins TRBV19 and TRBJ1-2; D may be TRBD1 (5 bases). The germline V and J ends were trimmed by 8 bases and 4 bases, with 14 bases remaining between them. Germline V lookup: CDR1 LNHDA, CDR2 SQIVND (reference sequence). CDR3 length equals 13 residues. The CDR3 bases are TGTGCCAGTGTGAACTCCGGGACCTATGGCTACACCTTC. This gives the protein CASVNSGTYGYTF.